A selection of T cell receptor beta chains follows, all from one sample in a study of blood T cell repertoires in COVID-19. Assay used: immunoSEQ multiplex PCR; TCRdb lists only in-frame clones, some missing. There are 200,000 or so clones in the sample; 86% occur only once, and over 4.5% lies in the top ten. Sequencing input: peripheral blood. All receptors come from a man older than 75 with acute or convalescent COVID-19. CDR3s leave out the opening cysteine and the closing phenylalanine or tryptophan.

TRBJ2-1 TRBV28 ASSPHLAGSYNEQF
TRBJ2-3 TRBV20-1 SASRLAGAGKGDTQY
TRBJ2-5 TRBV24-1 ATSDPRTGTQETQY
TRBJ2-2 TRBV5-1 ASKLAGFTGELF
TRBJ1-4 TRBV7-2 ASSLGRTGREKLF
TRBJ2-3 TRBV12-5 ASGLVRTDTQY
TRBJ2-1 TRBV29-1 SVSDRVSYNEQF
TRBJ2-1 TRBV6-1 ASSDVGRGQGAYNEQF
TRBJ2-1 TRBV7-9 ASSLANRGSYNEQF
TRBJ2-5 TRBV4-2 ASSQALSGLGETQY
TRBJ2-5 TRBV29-1 SVDGESLETQY
TRBJ1-3 TRBV6-1 ASSEGWQGNTIY
TRBJ1-4 TRBV7-2 ASSLSGTGGEKLF
TRBJ1-2 TRBV13 ASSFRDKKNGYT
TRBJ1-6 TRBV6-5 ASSYEDRGNSPLH
TRBJ2-7 TRBV10-3 AIRQGGEQY
TRBJ2-7 TRBV9 ASSTGDASYEQY
TRBJ2-7 TRBV28 ASRGQGRSYEQY
TRBJ2-3 TRBV9 ASSLGLYSTDTQY
TRBJ2-7 TRBV28 ASSLLTTGTKEQY
TRBJ2-3 TRBV3-1/TRBV3-2 ASSLRYFSSTDTQY
TRBJ2-1 TRBV18 ASSPMGLEHNEQF
TRBJ2-5 TRBV9 ASSAGTSGSETQY
TRBJ1-6 TRBV27 ASRRTGGSPLH
TRBJ2-3 TRBV6-6 ASSYSASQADTQY
TRBJ1-3 TRBV25-1 ASSRERGRGNTIY
TRBJ2-7 TRBV7-6 ASSPGGGREMVHEQY
TRBJ2-2 TRBV18 ASSQLQAGELF
TRBJ1-2 TRBV15 ATSREGGTGYGYT
TRBJ2-1 TRBV4-2 ASSQVTSGSISSYNEQF
TRBJ1-2 TRBV5-1 ASSPGTGVYGYT
TRBJ2-1 TRBV7-2 ASSLASTGSSYNEQF
TRBJ2-1 TRBV27 ASRNQRNNEQF
TRBJ1-1 TRBV27 ASSYLQGHTEAF
TRBJ2-3 TRBV5-8 ASSLGSVSSTDTQY
TRBJ1-1 TRBV6-1 ASSEAAPGASNTEAF
TRBJ1-4 TRBV7-9 ASRTPGQGNEKLF
TRBJ1-5 TRBV18 ASSQQGSNQPQH
TRBJ1-4 TRBV6-5 ASRKDQGQFEKLF
TRBJ2-5 TRBV18 ASSPGLGETQY
TRBJ2-2 TRBV4-1 ASSQDLLQGAGVTGELF
TRBJ2-3 TRBV3-1/TRBV3-2 ASSHQGSTDTQY
TRBJ2-4 TRBV5-1 ASSLEGGWAKNIQY
TRBJ1-4 TRBV7-9 ASSLANRIATNEKLF
TRBJ1-5 TRBV6-2/TRBV6-3 ASSRAGGRGGNQPQH
TRBJ2-2 TRBV3-1/TRBV3-2 AIRSGSGELF
TRBJ1-5 TRBV19 ASSQTDLNQPQH
TRBJ2-7 TRBV19 ASRSTGQGVYEQY
TRBJ2-2 TRBV24-1 ATSDLQGQGVSGELF
TRBJ2-7 TRBV11-2 ASSLLRTSGSRQY
TRBJ2-3 TRBV11-2 ASSYPTSASDTQY
TRBJ2-1 TRBV21-1 ASIEQDGEEAYNEQF
TRBJ1-2 TRBV7-3 ASSLNTGFGYT
TRBJ2-5 TRBV20-1 SASQRRGVETQY
TRBJ1-5 TRBV6-5 ASSRQGYSNQPQH
TRBJ2-4 TRBV6-2/TRBV6-3 ASSWTSGSSKNIQY
TRBJ1-1 TRBV29-1 SATARGTEAF